A selection of T cell receptor beta chains follows, all from one sample in a study of human T cells and chemical hapten exposure. MiXCR was run by TCRdb on the RACE reads, yielding one entry per CDR3 protein. This table has approximately 400,000 distinct CDR3 sequences, 5.1% appearing once. Specimen: whole blood, collected in connection with sensitization to the hapten diphenylcyclopropenone (DPC). Receptors originate from a woman between 45 and 65 years old with alopecia areata. Some clones in this sample may be carry-over from other donors' samples. The CDR3 runs from the conserved cysteine through the conserved F or W. A D gene is named only where the DNA matches it firmly. Where a row states a size, it is once, few, many or the class of an expanded clone; other rows omit it.

many | TRBJ1-2 | TRBV6-1 | TRBD1 | CASSEIQGQGYTF | TGTGCCAGCAGTGAAATACAGGGACAGGGCTACACCTTC
- | TRBJ2-1 | TRBV7-3 | TRBD2 | CASSLTPAGGHGEQFF | TGTGCCAGCAGCTTAACCCCAGCGGGGGGGCACGGTGAGCAGTTCTTC
many | TRBJ2-1 | TRBV29-1 | TRBD1 | CSYRTGGDEQFF | TGCAGCTACCGGACAGGGGGGGATGAGCAGTTCTTC
many | TRBJ1-1 | TRBV12-3/TRBV12-4 | - | CASRSFGGGNTEAFF | TGTGCCAGCAGGTCATTTGGGGGAGGGAACACTGAAGCTTTCTTT
- | TRBJ1-3 | TRBV6-5 | - | CASTNSRAGGNTIYF | TGTGCCAGCACCAACAGTCGGGCAGGAGGAAACACCATATATTTT
few | TRBJ1-4 | TRBV7-6 | - | CASSLGSGLQHEKLFF | TGTGCCAGCAGCTTAGGGTCTGGGCTGCAGCATGAAAAACTGTTTTTT
many | TRBJ2-2 | TRBV11-2 | TRBD2 | CASSSGTTGLAATGELFF | TGTGCCAGCAGCTCGGGTACCACGGGACTAGCCGCTACCGGGGAGCTGTTTTTT
- | TRBJ2-5 | TRBV2 | - | CASSQTRYQETQYF | TGTGCCAGCAGCCAAACTAGGTACCAAGAGACCCAGTACTTC
- | TRBJ2-5 | TRBV12-3/TRBV12-4 | TRBD2 | CASSLMVAGALQETQYF | TGTGCCAGCAGTTTAATGGTAGCGGGGGCCCTCCAAGAGACCCAGTACTTC
few | TRBJ1-4 | TRBV19 | - | CASRSQGNEKLFF | TGTGCCAGTAGAAGTCAGGGAAATGAAAAACTGTTTTTT
few | TRBJ1-1 | TRBV28 | - | CASSPSIPGTEAFF | TGTGCCAGCAGCCCCTCTATACCTGGCACTGAAGCTTTCTTT
few | TRBJ2-1 | TRBV11-2 | - | CASSLGGGRVDEQFF | TGTGCCAGCAGCTTAGGAGGCGGCAGGGTTGATGAGCAGTTCTTC
many | TRBJ1-4 | TRBV20-1 | - | CSAKSVQGQNEKLFF | TGCAGTGCCAAATCCGTTCAGGGGCAGAATGAAAAACTGTTTTTT
few | TRBJ2-2 | TRBV20-1 | - | CSASGGNTGELFF | TGCAGTGCTAGCGGAGGGAACACCGGGGAGCTGTTTTTT
- | TRBJ1-1 | TRBV12-3/TRBV12-4 | - | CASRPSRGENTEAFF | TGTGCCAGCAGGCCATCGAGGGGGGAGAACACTGAAGCTTTCTTT
few | TRBJ2-7 | TRBV7-9 | - | CASSLAGAGTNEQYF | TGTGCCAGCAGCTTAGCAGGGGCCGGCACCAACGAGCAGTACTTC
many | TRBJ2-7 | TRBV5-1 | - | CASSLAPGDYEQYF | TGCGCCAGCAGCTTGGCCCCAGGGGACTACGAGCAGTACTTC
few | TRBJ1-5 | TRBV12-3/TRBV12-4 | - | CASRGTDQPQHF | TGTGCCAGCAGGGGGACTGATCAGCCCCAGCATTTT
many | TRBJ1-1 | TRBV5-6 | TRBD1 | CASSPRDRNTEAFF | TGTGCCAGCAGCCCACGGGACAGGAACACTGAAGCTTTCTTT
many | TRBJ2-1 | TRBV7-9 | TRBD2 | CASSLVPRGRANEQFF | TGTGCCAGCAGCTTAGTTCCGCGCGGGAGGGCCAATGAGCAGTTCTTC
few | TRBJ2-5 | TRBV4-2 | - | CASSQDRPASARAETQYF | TGTGCCAGCAGCCAAGATCGACCCGCCTCAGCTCGGGCGGAGACCCAGTACTTC
few | TRBJ2-2 | TRBV5-5 | TRBD1 | CASSSITGVNTGELFF | TGTGCCAGCAGCTCGATAACAGGGGTGAACACCGGGGAGCTGTTTTTT
many | TRBJ1-2 | TRBV6-1 | - | CASSERLYGYTF | TGTGCCAGCAGTGAACGACTTTATGGCTACACCTTC
- | TRBJ2-4 | TRBV28 | - | CASTRTSKNIQYF | TGTGCCAGCACTAGGACCTCCAAAAACATTCAGTACTTC